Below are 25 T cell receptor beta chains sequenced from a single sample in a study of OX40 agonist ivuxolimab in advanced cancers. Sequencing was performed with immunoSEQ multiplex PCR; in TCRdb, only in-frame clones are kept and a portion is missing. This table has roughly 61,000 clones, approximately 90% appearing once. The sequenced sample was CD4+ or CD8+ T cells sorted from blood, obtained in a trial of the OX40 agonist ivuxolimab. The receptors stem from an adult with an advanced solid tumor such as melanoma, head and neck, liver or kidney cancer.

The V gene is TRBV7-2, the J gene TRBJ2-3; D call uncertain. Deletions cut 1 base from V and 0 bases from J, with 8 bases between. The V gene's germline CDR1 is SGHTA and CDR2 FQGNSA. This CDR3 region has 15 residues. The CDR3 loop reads CASSLELISTDTQYF. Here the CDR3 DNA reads TGTGCCAGCAGCTTAGAGCTAATTAGCACAGATACGCAGTATTTT.

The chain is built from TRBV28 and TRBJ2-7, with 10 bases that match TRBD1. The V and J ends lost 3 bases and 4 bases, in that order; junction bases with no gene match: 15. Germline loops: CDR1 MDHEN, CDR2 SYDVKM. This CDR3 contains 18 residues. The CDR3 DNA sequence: TGTGCCAGCAGTTTGTTTATTTCCGGGACAGGGGACAATTACGAGCAGTACTTC. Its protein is CASSLFISGTGDNYEQYF.

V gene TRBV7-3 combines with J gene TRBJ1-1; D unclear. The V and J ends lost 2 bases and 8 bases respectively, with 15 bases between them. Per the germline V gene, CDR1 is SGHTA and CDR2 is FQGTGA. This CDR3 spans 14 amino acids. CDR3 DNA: TGTGCCAGCAGCTTAGGACCCTTGGGAGGGGAAGCTTTCTTT. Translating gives CASSLGPLGGEAFF.

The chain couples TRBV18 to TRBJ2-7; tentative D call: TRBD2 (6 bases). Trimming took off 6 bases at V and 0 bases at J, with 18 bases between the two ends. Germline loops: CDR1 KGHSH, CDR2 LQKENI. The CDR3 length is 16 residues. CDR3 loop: CASSPWASANSYEQYF. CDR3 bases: TGTGCCAGCTCGCCTTGGGCTAGCGCGAACTCCTACGAGCAGTACTTC.

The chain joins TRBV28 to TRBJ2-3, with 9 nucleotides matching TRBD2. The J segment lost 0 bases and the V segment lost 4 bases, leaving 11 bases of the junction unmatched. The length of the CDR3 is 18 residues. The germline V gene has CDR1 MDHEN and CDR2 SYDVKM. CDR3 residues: CASSWGLAPISSTDTQYF. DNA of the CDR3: TGTGCCAGCAGTTGGGGACTAGCTCCCATCTCAAGCACAGATACGCAGTATTTT. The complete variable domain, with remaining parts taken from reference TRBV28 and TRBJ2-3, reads DVKVTQSSRYLVKRTGEKVFLECVQDMDHENMFWYRQDPGLGLRLIYFSYDVKMKEKGDIPEGYSVSREKKERFSLILESASTNQTSMYLCASSWGLAPISSTDTQYFGPGTRLTVL.

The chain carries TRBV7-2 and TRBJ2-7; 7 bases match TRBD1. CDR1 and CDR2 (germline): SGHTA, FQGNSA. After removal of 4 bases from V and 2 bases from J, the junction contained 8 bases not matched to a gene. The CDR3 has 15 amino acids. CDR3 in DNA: TGTGCCAGCAGCTCCTACAGGGGCTCCCCCTACGAGCAGTACTTC. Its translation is CASSSYRGSPYEQYF.

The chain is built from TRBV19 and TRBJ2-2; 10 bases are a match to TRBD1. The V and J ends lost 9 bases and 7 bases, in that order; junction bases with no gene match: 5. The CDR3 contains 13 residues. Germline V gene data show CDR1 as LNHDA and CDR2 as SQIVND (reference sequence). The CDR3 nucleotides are TGTGCCAGCGGGACAGGGGCTGGCGGGGAGCTGTTTTTT. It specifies CASGTGAGGELFF.

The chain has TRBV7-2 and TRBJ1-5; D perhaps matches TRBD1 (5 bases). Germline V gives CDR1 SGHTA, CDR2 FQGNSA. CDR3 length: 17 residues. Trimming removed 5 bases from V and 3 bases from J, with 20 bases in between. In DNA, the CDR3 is TGTGCCAGCAGCCTACGTGGGGCAGGGTATAACAATCAGCCCCAGCATTTT. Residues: CASSLRGAGYNNQPQHF.

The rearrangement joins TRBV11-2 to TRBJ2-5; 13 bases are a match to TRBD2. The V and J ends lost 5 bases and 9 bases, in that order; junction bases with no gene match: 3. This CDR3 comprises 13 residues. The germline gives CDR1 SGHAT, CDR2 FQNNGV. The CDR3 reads CASSLGLAGSQYF. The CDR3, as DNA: TGTGCCAGCAGCCTGGGACTAGCGGGGTCCCAGTACTTC.

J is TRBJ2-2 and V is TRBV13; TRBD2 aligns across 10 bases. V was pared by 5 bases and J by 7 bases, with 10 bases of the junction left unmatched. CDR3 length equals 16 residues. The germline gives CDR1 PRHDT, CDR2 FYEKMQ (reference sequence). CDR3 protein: CASSRKLAGWLGELFF. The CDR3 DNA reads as TGTGCCAGCAGCCGGAAACTAGCGGGATGGCTCGGGGAGCTGTTTTTT.

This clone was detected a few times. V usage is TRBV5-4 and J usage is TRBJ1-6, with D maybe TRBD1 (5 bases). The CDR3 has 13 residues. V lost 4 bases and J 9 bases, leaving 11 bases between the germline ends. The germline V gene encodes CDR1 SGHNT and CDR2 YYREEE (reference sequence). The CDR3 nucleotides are TGTGCCAGCAGCCTGCAGGGAAGTTCACCCCTCCACTTT. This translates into CASSLQGSSPLHF.

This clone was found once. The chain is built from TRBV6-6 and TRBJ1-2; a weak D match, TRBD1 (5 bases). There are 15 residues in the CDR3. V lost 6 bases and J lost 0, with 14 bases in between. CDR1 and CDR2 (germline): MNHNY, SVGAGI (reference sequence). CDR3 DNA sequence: TGTGCCAGCAGAAGCAAGGGACCTTCTAACTATGGCTACACCTTC. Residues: CASRSKGPSNYGYTF.

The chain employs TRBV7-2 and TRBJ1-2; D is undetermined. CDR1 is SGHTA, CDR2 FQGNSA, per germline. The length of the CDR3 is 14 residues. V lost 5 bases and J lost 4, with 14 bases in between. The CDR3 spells CASSPTTNGYGYTF. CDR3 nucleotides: TGTGCCAGCAGCCCGACAACGAACGGCTATGGCTACACCTTC.

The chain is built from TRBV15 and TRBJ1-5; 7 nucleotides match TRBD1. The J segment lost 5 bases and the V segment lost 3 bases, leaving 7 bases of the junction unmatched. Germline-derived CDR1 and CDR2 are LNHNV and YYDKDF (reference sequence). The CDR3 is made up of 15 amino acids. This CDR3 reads CATSSQQGIDQPQHF. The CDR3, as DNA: TGTGCCACCAGCAGCCAACAGGGGATTGATCAGCCCCAGCATTTT.

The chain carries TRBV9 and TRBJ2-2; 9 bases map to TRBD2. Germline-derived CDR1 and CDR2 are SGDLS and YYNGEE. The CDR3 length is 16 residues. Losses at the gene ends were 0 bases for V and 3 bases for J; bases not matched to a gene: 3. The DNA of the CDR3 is TGTGCCAGCAGCGTAGGGCCTAGCGGGGACACCGGGGAGCTGTTTTTT. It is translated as CASSVGPSGDTGELFF.

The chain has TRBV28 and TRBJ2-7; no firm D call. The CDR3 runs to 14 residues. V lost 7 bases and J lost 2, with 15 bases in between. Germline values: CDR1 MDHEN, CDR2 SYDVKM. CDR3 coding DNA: TGTGCCAGCACCTCCGGTGGTAGTACCTACGAGCAGTACTTC. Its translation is CASTSGGSTYEQYF. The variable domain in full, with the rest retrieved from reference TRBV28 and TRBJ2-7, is DVKVTQSSRYLVKRTGEKVFLECVQDMDHENMFWYRQDPGLGLRLIYFSYDVKMKEKGDIPEGYSVSREKKERFSLILESASTNQTSMYLCASTSGGSTYEQYFGPGTRLTVT.

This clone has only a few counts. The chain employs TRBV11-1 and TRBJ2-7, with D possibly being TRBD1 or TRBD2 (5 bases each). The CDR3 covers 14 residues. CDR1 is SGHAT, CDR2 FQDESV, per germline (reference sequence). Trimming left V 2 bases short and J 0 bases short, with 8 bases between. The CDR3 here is CASSLLGTSYEQYF. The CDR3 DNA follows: TGTGCCAGCAGCTTATTAGGGACCTCCTACGAGCAGTACTTC.

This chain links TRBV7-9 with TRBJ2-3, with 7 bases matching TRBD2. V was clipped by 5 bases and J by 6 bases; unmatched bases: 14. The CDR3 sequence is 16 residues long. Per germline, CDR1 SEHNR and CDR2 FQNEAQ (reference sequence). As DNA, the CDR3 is TGTGCCAGCAGCCTTCATCTTGGCGGGAGTGTCGATACGCAGTATTTT. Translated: CASSLHLGGSVDTQYF.

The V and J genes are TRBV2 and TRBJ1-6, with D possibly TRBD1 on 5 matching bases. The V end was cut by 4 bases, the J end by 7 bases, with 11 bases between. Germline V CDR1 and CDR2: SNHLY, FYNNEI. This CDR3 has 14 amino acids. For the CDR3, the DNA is TGTGCCAGCAGTGGGGACGTTGTAAATTCACCCCTCCACTTT. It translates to CASSGDVVNSPLHF.

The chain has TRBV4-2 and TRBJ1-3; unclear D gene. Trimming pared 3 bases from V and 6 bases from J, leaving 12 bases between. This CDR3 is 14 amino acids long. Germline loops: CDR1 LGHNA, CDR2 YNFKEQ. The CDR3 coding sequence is TGTGCCAGCAGCCAGCTCTCGGGAGCAAACACCATATATTTT. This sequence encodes CASSQLSGANTIYF.

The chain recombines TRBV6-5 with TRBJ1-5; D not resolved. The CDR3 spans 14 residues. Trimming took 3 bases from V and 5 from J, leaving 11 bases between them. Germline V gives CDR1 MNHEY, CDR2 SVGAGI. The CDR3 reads CASSYNGADQPQHF. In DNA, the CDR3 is TGTGCCAGCAGTTATAACGGCGCGGATCAGCCCCAGCATTTT.

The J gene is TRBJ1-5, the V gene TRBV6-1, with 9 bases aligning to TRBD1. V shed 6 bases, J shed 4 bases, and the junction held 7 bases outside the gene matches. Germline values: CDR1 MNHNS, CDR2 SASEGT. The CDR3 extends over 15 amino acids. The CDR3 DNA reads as TGTGCCAGCAGGTCCGGGACAGGGAGTAATCAGCCCCAGCATTTT. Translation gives CASRSGTGSNQPQHF.

DNA of the CDR3: TGTGCCAGCAGTGGGACTCAGGGGAATCAGCCCCAGCATTTT. Its translation is CASSGTQGNQPQHF. The rearrangement links TRBV2 to TRBJ1-5; weak D call: TRBD1 (6 bases). This CDR3 is built from 14 residues. Germline assignment: CDR1 SNHLY and CDR2 FYNNEI. V was cut by 4 bases and J by 4 bases, with 11 bases left in between.

CDR3 bases: TGTGCCATCCAACAGGGGGGCAATCAGCCCCAGCATTTT. Its translation: CAIQQGGNQPQHF. The genes are TRBV6-1 and TRBJ1-5, with 8 positions matching TRBD1. Germline V lookup: CDR1 MNHNS, CDR2 SASEGT. The trim removed 10 bases at V and 2 bases at J, leaving 4 bases unmatched. The CDR3 has 13 amino acids.

The DNA for the CDR3 is TGTGCCAGCAGGCCGGGACAGGGGGCGGGAGGGGCCAACGTCCTGACTTTC. Translated, it gives CASRPGQGAGGANVLTF. J is TRBJ2-6 and V is TRBV2; 12 nucleotides match TRBD1. Germline V CDR1 and CDR2: SNHLY, FYNNEI. The CDR3 sequence is 17 residues long. Trimming cost V 6 bases and J 4 bases; bases outside gene matches: 7.